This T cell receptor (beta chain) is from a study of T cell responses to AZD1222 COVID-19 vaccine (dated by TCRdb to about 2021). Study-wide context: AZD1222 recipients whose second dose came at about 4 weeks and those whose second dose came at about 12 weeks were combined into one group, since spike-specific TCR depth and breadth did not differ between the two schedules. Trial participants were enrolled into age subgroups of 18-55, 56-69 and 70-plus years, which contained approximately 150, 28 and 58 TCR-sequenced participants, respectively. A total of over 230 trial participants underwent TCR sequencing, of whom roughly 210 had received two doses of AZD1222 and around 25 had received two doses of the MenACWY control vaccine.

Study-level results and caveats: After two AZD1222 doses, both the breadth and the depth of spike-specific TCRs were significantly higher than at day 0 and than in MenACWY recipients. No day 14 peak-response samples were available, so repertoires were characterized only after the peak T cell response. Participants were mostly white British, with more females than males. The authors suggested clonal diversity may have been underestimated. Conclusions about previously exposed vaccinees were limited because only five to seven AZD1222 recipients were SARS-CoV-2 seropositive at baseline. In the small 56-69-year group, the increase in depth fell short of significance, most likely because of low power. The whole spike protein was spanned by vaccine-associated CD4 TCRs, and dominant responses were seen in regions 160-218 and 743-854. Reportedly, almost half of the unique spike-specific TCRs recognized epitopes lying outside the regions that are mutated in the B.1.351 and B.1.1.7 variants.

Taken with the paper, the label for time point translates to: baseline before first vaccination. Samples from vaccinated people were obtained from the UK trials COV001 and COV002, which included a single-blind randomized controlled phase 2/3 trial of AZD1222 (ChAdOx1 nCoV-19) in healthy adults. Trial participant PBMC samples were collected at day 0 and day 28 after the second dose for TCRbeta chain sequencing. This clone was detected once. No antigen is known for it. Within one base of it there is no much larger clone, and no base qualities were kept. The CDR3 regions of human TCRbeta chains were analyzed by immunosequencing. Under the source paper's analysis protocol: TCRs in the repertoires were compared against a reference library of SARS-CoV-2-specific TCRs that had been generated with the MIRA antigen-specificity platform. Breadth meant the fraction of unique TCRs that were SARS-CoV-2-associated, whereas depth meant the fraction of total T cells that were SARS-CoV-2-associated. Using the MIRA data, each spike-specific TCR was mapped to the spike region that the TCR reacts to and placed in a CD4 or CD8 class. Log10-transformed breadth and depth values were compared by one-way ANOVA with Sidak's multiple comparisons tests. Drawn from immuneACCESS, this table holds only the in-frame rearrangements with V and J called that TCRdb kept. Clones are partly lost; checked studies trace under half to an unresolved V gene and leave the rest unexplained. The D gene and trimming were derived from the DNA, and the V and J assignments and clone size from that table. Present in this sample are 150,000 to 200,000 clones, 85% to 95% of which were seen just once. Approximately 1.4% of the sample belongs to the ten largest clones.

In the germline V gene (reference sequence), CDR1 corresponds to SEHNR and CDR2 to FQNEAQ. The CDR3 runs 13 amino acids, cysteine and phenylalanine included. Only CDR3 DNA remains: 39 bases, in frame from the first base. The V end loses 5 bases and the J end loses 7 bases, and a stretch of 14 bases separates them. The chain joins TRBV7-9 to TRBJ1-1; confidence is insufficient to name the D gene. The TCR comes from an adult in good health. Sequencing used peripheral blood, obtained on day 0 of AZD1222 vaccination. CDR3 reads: CASSPEATREAFF. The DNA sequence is TGTGCCAGCAGCCCAGAAGCTACCCGTGAAGCTTTCTTT.